This T cell receptor beta chain was sequenced during a study of cytotoxic CD8 clonotypes in ibrutinib-treated CLL. Study as a whole: Responses: some 24 partial, 2 complete; after median approximately 70 months, about 15 stayed remitted, roughly 12 progressed. The taking of response samples occurred after a median roughly 12 months of treatment, with a range of 6 to 36.

TCRdb keeps only in-frame clones here, not all; method: immunoSEQ multiplex PCR. The sample carries some 140,000 clones, 75% to 95% recorded once. Germline values: CDR1 SGHRS, CDR2 YFSETQ. Trimming took off 3 bases at V and 6 bases at J, with 21 bases between the two ends. This CDR3 is 17 amino acids long. Details on this clone: Its specificity is unknown.

Study conclusions and caveats: Clonality grew at ibrutinib response; at progression, it decreased back toward baseline. Sample timing was unmatched between remission and later-progressing patients; lymph nodes unstudied.

The sequenced sample was PBMCs, obtained after 12 months of ibrutinib treatment. This clonotype was obtained from a human donor with chronic lymphocytic leukemia. V and J are TRBV5-1 and TRBJ2-2; D may match TRBD1 or TRBD2 (5 bases each). This CDR3 is CASSSDGATLGSGELFF. CDR3 DNA sequence: TGCGCCAGCAGCTCCGACGGGGCCACCTTGGGTTCCGGGGAGCTGTTTTTT.